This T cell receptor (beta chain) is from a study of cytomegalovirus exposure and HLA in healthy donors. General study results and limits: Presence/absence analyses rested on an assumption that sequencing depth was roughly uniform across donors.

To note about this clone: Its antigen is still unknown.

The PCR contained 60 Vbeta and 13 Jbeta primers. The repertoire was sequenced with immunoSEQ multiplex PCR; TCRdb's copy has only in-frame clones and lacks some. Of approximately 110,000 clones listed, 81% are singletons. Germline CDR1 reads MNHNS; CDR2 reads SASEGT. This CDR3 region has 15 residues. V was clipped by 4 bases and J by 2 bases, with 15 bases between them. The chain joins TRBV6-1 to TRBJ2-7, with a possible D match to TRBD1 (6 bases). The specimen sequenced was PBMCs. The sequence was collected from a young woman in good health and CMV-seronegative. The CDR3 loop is CASSGGQVGTYEQYF. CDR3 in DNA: TGTGCCAGCAGTGGGGGACAAGTGGGAACCTACGAGCAGTACTTC.